These 18 T cell receptor beta chains share one sample of origin, sequenced in a study of shared clonotypes between healthy human individuals. It was CD45RO-negative cells, positively selected for CCR7, that made up naive CD8 cells, with terminally differentiated effector memory CD45RA+ cells excluded. Profiled with immunoSEQ multiplex PCR; TCRdb holds only in-frame clones, not every one. Of about 2.2 million clones in the sample, 80% to 95% were seen once. Sequences were obtained from naive CD8+ T cells from PBMCs. The receptors shown here come from a young man in good health. Some clones in this sample may be carry-over from other donors' samples.

The CDR3 loop reads CASSLREVGYEQYF. Written as DNA, the CDR3 is TGTGCCAGCAGCTTGAGAGAAGTTGGATACGAGCAGTACTTC. The chain couples TRBV11-2 to TRBJ2-7; no clear D. The CDR3 contains 14 residues. Trimming took 3 bases from V and 4 from J, leaving 13 bases between them. Germline V gene lookup returns CDR1 SGHAT and CDR2 FQNNGV.

V usage is TRBV29-1 and J usage is TRBJ2-3, with a weak D call TRBD1 (6 bases). The CDR3 is 17 residues long. CDR1 and CDR2 (germline): SQVTM, ANQGSEA. V was cut by 0 bases and J by 5 bases, with 21 bases left in between. The CDR3 spells CSVEELRGREDGDTQYF. CDR3 in DNA: TGCAGCGTTGAAGAGCTTAGGGGGAGAGAAGACGGAGATACGCAGTATTTT.

The chain carries TRBV14 and TRBJ2-7, with D perhaps assigned TRBD1 or TRBD2 (5 bases each). Looked up from germline, CDR1 is SGHDN and CDR2 is FVKESK. Trimming stripped 2 bases from V and 4 bases from J, with 15 bases between. The CDR3 totals 15 residues. CDR3 in amino acids: CASSQLNGGQYEQYF. CDR3 nucleotides: TGTGCCAGCAGCCAATTAAATGGGGGTCAGTACGAGCAGTACTTC. Full variable domain (missing parts from reference TRBV14 and TRBJ2-7): EAGVTQFPSHSVIEKGQTVTLRCDPISGHDNLYWYRRVMGKEIKFLLHFVKESKQDESGMPNNRFLAERTGGTYSTLKVQPAELEDSGVYFCASSQLNGGQYEQYFGPGTRLTVT.

Turning to this clone: The same CDR3 also results from other DNA sequences found in this sample. The chain carries TRBV6-5 and TRBJ2-7, with TRBD1 as a possible D gene (6 bases). The V gene lost 0 bases and the J gene lost 6 bases, with 6 bases spanning the gap. Germline V gene lookup returns CDR1 MNHEY and CDR2 SVGAGI. This CDR3 has 12 residues. CDR3 residues: CASSYSTGEQYF. CDR3 nucleotides: TGTGCCAGCAGTTACTCGACAGGCGAGCAGTACTTC.

This sequence joins TRBV2 and TRBJ2-7; D gene ambiguous. Germline assignment: CDR1 SNHLY and CDR2 FYNNEI. V lost 3 bases and J lost 5, with 8 bases in between. The CDR3 is made up of 12 amino acids. CDR3 protein: CASSEWANEQYF. The DNA of the CDR3 is TGTGCCAGCAGTGAGTGGGCCAACGAGCAGTACTTC.

This chain connects TRBV6-1 to TRBJ1-1; no definite D call. The CDR3 has 12 amino acids. Germline CDR1 reads MNHNS; CDR2 reads SASEGT. With 3 bases removed from V and 2 bases from J, the gap between germline ends came to 4 bases. Written as DNA, the CDR3 is TGTGCCAGCAGTGACTATAACACTGAAGCTTTCTTT. Translating gives CASSDYNTEAFF.

The chain carries TRBV2 and TRBJ2-1; 11 positions agree with TRBD2. The CDR3 loop spans 14 amino acids. The germline V gene has CDR1 SNHLY and CDR2 FYNNEI. The trim removed 2 bases at V and 9 bases at J, leaving 3 bases unmatched. The CDR3 DNA is TGTGCCAGCAGTGAACGGCTAGCGGGAGGTGAGCAGTTCTTC. Translating gives CASSERLAGGEQFF.

This chain joins TRBV6-1 and TRBJ2-7; D perhaps matches TRBD1 (5 bases). Trimming took off 3 bases at V and 2 bases at J, with 17 bases between the two ends. The CDR3 runs to 16 residues. From germline, CDR1 is MNHNS and CDR2 SASEGT. The CDR3 loop is CASSDRSRAITYEQYF. Here the CDR3 DNA reads TGTGCCAGCAGTGATAGGAGCAGGGCGATAACCTACGAGCAGTACTTC.

This clone has only a few counts. This chain uses TRBV6-6 with TRBJ1-1; D might be TRBD1 (6 bases). V was clipped by 4 bases and J by 3 bases, with 12 bases between them. The CDR3 runs to 14 residues. CDR1 and CDR2 (germline): MNHNY, SVGAGI (reference sequence). The chain's CDR3 is CASSSTGLDTEAFF. Written as DNA, the CDR3 is TGTGCCAGCAGTTCCACAGGGTTGGACACTGAAGCTTTCTTT.

The chain combines TRBV28 with TRBJ2-3; maybe TRBD1 (5 bases). The germline V and J ends were trimmed by 6 bases and 5 bases, with 15 bases remaining between them. Looked up from germline, CDR1 is MDHEN and CDR2 is SYDVKM. The CDR3 is 14 amino acids. The CDR3 bases are TGTGCCAGCAGAGCAGGGCTCGCTGTAGATACGCAGTATTTT. Protein sequence: CASRAGLAVDTQYF.

The genes are TRBV4-2 and TRBJ2-1; 10 positions match TRBD2. Germline V CDR1 and CDR2: LGHNA, YNFKEQ. The CDR3 is 16 residues long. With V trimmed by 4 bases and J by 8 bases, 11 bases remained unmatched. The CDR3 nucleotides read TGTGCCAGCAGCCGTCTGGGACTAGCGCCGGCGGATGAGCAGTTCTTC. It yields the protein CASSRLGLAPADEQFF.

This clone was counted a few times. This chain connects TRBV7-9 to TRBJ1-2; a possible D gene is TRBD1 (5 bases). CDR3 length: 14 amino acids. Trimming shortened V by 4 bases and J by 7 bases, and 16 bases separated the two germline ends. From germline, CDR1 is SEHNR and CDR2 FQNEAQ (reference sequence). CDR3 in amino acids: CASSSRDSGTGYTF. The CDR3 DNA reads as TGTGCCAGCAGCTCGAGGGACTCAGGGACTGGCTACACCTTC. Full variable domain (outside the CDR3, taken from reference TRBV7-9 and TRBJ1-2): DTGVSQNPRHKITKRGQNVTFRCDPISEHNRLYWYRQTLGQGPEFLTYFQNEAQLEKSRLLSDRFSAERPKGSFSTLEIQRTEQGDSAMYLCASSSRDSGTGYTFGSGTRLTVV.

As concerns this clone: Other DNA sequences of this sample code for an identical CDR3. The CDR3 here is CASSISRGTEAFF. For the CDR3, the DNA is TGTGCCAGTAGCATAAGCCGGGGCACTGAAGCTTTCTTT. The genes are TRBV19 and TRBJ1-1; D unclear. The CDR3 covers 13 residues. V lost 6 bases and J 4 bases, leaving 12 bases between the germline ends. Germline loops: CDR1 LNHDA, CDR2 SQIVND (reference sequence).

The chain has TRBV5-1 and TRBJ2-7, with 8 bases lining up with TRBD1. Trimming removed 3 bases from V and 4 bases from J; junction bases left unmatched: 9. This CDR3 contains 15 residues. Germline loops: CDR1 SGHRS, CDR2 YFSETQ. The CDR3 DNA is TGCGCCAGCAGCTCCCCCGGACAGGGCGATTACGAGCAGTACTTC. Its translation: CASSSPGQGDYEQYF.

V usage is TRBV6-1 and J usage is TRBJ1-1, with TRBD1 as a possible D gene (6 bases). Trimming shortened V by 10 bases and J by 11 bases, and 11 bases separated the two germline ends. This CDR3 contains 9 residues. Germline CDR1 MNHNS, CDR2 SASEGT. The CDR3 reads CAILRGAFF. The CDR3 region has the DNA TGTGCCATCCTAAGGGGGGCTTTCTTT.

V gene TRBV29-1 combines with J gene TRBJ1-5; D ambiguous. Trimming took off 3 bases at V and 3 bases at J, with 9 bases between the two ends. Germline V gives CDR1 SQVTM, CDR2 ANQGSEA. The CDR3 is made up of 13 amino acids. The CDR3, as DNA: TGCAGCGTTGACGCGGGGTACAATCAGCCCCAGCATTTT. Translation: CSVDAGYNQPQHF.

V is TRBV29-1 and J is TRBJ2-5; D not certain. Germline lookup yields CDR1 SQVTM and CDR2 ANQGSEA. V shed 5 bases and J shed 11 bases, with 15 bases lying between them. The length of the CDR3 is 11 residues. The CDR3 DNA sequence: TGCAGCGTTATCTACCGAGTGGAGCAGTACTTC. It encodes CSVIYRVEQYF.

The chain carries TRBV30 and TRBJ2-4; 8 bases match TRBD1. CDR3 length equals 15 residues. With 0 bases clipped from V and 7 bases from J, the junction kept 8 bases outside the gene matches. Germline assignment: CDR1 GTSNPN and CDR2 SVGIG (reference sequence). The CDR3, as DNA: TGTGCCTGGAGTGTGTTGGACAGGGTCCAGAACATTCAGTACTTC. Its translation is CAWSVLDRVQNIQYF. Using reference TRBV30 and TRBJ2-4 for the parts outside the CDR3, the full variable domain is SQTIHQWPATLVQPVGSPLSLECTVEGTSNPNLYWYRQAAGRGLQLLFYSVGIGQISSEVPQNLSASRPQDRQFILSSKKLLLSDSGFYLCAWSVLDRVQNIQYFGAGTRLSVL.